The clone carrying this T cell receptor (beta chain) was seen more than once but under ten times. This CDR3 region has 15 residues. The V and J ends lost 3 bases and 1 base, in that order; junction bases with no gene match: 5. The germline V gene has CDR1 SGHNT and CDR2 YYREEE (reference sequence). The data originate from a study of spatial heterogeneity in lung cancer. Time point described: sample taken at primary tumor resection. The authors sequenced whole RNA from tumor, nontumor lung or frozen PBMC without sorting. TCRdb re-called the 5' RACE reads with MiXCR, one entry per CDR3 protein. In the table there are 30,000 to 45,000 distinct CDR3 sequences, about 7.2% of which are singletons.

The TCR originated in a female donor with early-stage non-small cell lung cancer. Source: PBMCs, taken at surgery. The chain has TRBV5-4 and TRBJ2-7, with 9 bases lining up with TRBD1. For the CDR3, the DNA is TGTGCCAGCAGCTCCGGGACAGGGTTTTCCTACGAGCAGTACTTC. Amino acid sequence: CASSSGTGFSYEQYF.